These 25 T cell receptor beta chains share one sample of origin, sequenced in a study of T cells in Graves' hyperthyroidism and ophthalmopathy. From RNA transcripts, TCR beta CDR3 regions were amplified. TCR CDR3 underwent first-round RT-PCR with the HTBI primer set. TCRdb re-derived calls from the multiplex PCR reads in MiXCR, one entry per CDR3 protein. The sample has roughly 740,000 distinct CDR3 sequences, about 17% seen once; the top ten hold around 7.7%. Material for sequencing was blood. These receptors originate from a man in his late teens or twenties with Graves' hyperthyroidism.

The rearrangement uses TRBV12-3 or TRBV12-4 and TRBJ1-3, with D maybe TRBD1 (5 bases). This CDR3 has 14 amino acids. V was trimmed by 6 bases and J by 3 bases, leaving 12 bases between them. Here the CDR3 reads CASRVGGGGNTIYF. In DNA, the CDR3 is TGTGCCAGCAGGGTGGGGGGGGGTGGAAACACCATATATTTT.

This clonotype was recorded at least ten times. The chain recombines TRBV6-1 with TRBJ1-5; 8 bases map to TRBD1. The CDR3 runs 15 residues. CDR1 and CDR2 from the germline V gene are MNHNS and SASEGT. Trimming removed 9 bases from V and 0 bases from J; junction bases left unmatched: 7. The CDR3: CASDRGGYSNQPQHF. CDR3 nucleotides: TGTGCCAGTGACAGGGGCGGGTATAGCAATCAGCCCCAGCATTTT.

The sample holds many counts of this clonotype. The CDR3, as DNA: TGTGCCAGCACTGAGGGGGTAATGAACACTGAAGCTTTCTTT. This encodes CASTEGVMNTEAFF. This chain uses TRBV6-1 with TRBJ1-1; D perhaps matches TRBD1 (6 bases). Between the trimmed V and J ends, which lost 7 bases and 0 bases, there was a span of 12 bases. From germline, CDR1 is MNHNS and CDR2 SASEGT. The CDR3 is 14 amino acids.

The chain links TRBV5-1 to TRBJ1-1; no clear D gene. CDR3 length: 13 amino acids. The ends were cut back, 1 base at V and 8 bases at J, with 12 bases in the middle. From germline, CDR1 is SGHRS and CDR2 YFSETQ. The CDR3 spells CASSLSGEAEAFF. The CDR3 nucleotides read TGCGCCAGCAGCTTGTCGGGTGAGGCAGAAGCTTTCTTT.

The CDR3 spells CASSVVGWEWGNTIYF. The CDR3 DNA reads TGTGCCAGCAGCGTAGTAGGGTGGGAATGGGGAAACACCATATATTTT. V is TRBV9 and J is TRBJ1-3, with unresolved D. The CDR3 is 16 amino acids. Trimming took off 0 bases at V and 4 bases at J, with 14 bases between the two ends. Germline CDR1 and CDR2: SGDLS and YYNGEE.

As to this clonotype: The CDR3 does not end in the conserved phenylalanine or tryptophan, so this is likely a read error. The V gene is TRBV20-1, the J gene TRBJ2-7, with D possibly being TRBD1 or TRBD2 (5 bases each). V lost 2 bases to trimming and J lost 3 bases, with 11 bases between them. Germline loops: CDR1 DFQATT, CDR2 SNEGSKA (reference sequence). The CDR3 runs 13 residues. CDR3 amino acids: CSARPTGRYEQYL. The CDR3, as DNA: TGCAGTGCTAGACCTACGGGGCGCTACGAGCAGTACCTC.

The chain recombines TRBV7-2 with TRBJ2-1; tentatively, D is TRBD1 or TRBD2 (5 bases each). The V gene's germline CDR1 is SGHTA and CDR2 FQGNSA. V lost 6 bases to trimming and J lost 12 bases, with 21 bases between them. The CDR3 totals 14 residues. CDR3 loop: CASSSTGTWYGQFF. In DNA, the CDR3 is TGTGCCAGCAGTAGTACCGGGACGTGGTACGGGCAGTTCTTC.

This clonotype was counted ten times or more. J is TRBJ2-7 and V is TRBV5-1, with 10 positions matching TRBD1. Trimming cost V 4 bases and J 3 bases; bases outside gene matches: 7. The CDR3 consists of 15 residues. Germline CDR1 is SGHRS and CDR2 is YFSETQ. The chain's CDR3 is CASSPTGQGDYEQYF. The DNA for the CDR3 is TGCGCCAGCAGCCCCACAGGACAGGGGGACTACGAGCAGTACTTC.

This sequence joins TRBV20-1 and TRBJ2-3, with D possibly being TRBD2 (6 bases). The CDR3 length is 15 residues. V was cut by 0 bases and J by 5 bases, with 15 bases left in between. Germline V gene sequence: CDR1 DFQATT, CDR2 SNEGSKA (reference sequence). The CDR3 nucleotides are TGCAGTGCTAGAGATCCCGGGAGTGGAGGAGATACGCAGTATTTT. Translating gives CSARDPGSGGDTQYF.

CDR3 in amino acids: CASSQRQGVNIQYF. For the CDR3, the DNA is TGTGCCAGCAGCCAAAGACAGGGTGTAAACATTCAGTACTTC. This rearrangement joins TRBV3-1 to TRBJ2-4; TRBD1 matches 7 bases. The CDR3 runs to 14 residues. Germline V CDR1 and CDR2: LGHDT, YNNKEL (reference sequence). V was pared by 2 bases and J by 6 bases, with 4 bases of the junction left unmatched.

V usage is TRBV4-1 and J usage is TRBJ2-1; 8 bases line up with TRBD2. There are 17 residues in the CDR3. Looked up from germline, CDR1 is MGHRA and CDR2 is YSYEKL. V lost 2 bases to trimming and J lost 0 bases; unmatched junction nucleotides: 6. CDR3 nucleotide sequence: TGCGCCAGCAGCCAAACGGGGGGGCTGAGCTCCTACAATGAGCAGTTCTTC. Its protein is CASSQTGGLSSYNEQFF.

This chain connects TRBV6-2 or TRBV6-3 to TRBJ1-5; tentative D call: TRBD1 (5 bases). This CDR3 contains 15 residues. The ends were cut back, 6 bases at V and 2 bases at J, with 14 bases in the middle. Germline assignment: CDR1 MNHEY and CDR2 SVGEGT. Here the CDR3 reads CASSSGGLGNQPQHF. The CDR3 region has the DNA TGTGCCAGCAGCTCGGGGGGTTTGGGCAATCAGCCCCAGCATTTT.

This clonotype was recorded many times. CDR3 DNA sequence: TGTGCCACCAGTGATTCCAGGGCTGGGGCCAACGTCCTGACTTTC. It yields the protein CATSDSRAGANVLTF. The chain joins TRBV24-1 to TRBJ2-6, with a weak D call TRBD1 (5 bases). With 2 bases removed from V and 2 bases from J, the gap between germline ends came to 6 bases. This CDR3 comprises 15 residues. Germline V gene lookup returns CDR1 KGHDR and CDR2 SFDVKD.

Ten or more counts support this clonotype. The chain uses TRBV13 and TRBJ2-5; 10 bases map to TRBD1. The CDR3 sequence is 15 residues long. J was trimmed by 5 bases and V by 3 bases; bases with no gene match: 6. CDR1 is PRHDT, CDR2 FYEKMQ, per germline (reference sequence). The CDR3 DNA reads as TGTGCCAGCAGCTTCCGGACAGGGGGAAGGGAGACCCAGTACTTC. Protein sequence: CASSFRTGGRETQYF.

The chain uses TRBV24-1 and TRBJ2-5; D is unresolved. Germline-derived CDR1 and CDR2 are KGHDR and SFDVKD. The V end was cut by 0 bases, the J end by 2 bases, with 3 bases between. CDR3 size: 13 residues. CDR3 in amino acids: CATSDLNQETQYF. The CDR3 nucleotides are TGTGCCACCAGTGATTTGAATCAAGAGACCCAGTACTTC.

This clonotype was seen a handful of times. CDR3 sequence (DNA): TGTGCCAGCAGTTTTCCAGGGGCCGGGGAGCTGTTTTTT. Residues: CASSFPGAGELFF. The genes are TRBV27 and TRBJ2-2, with a weak D call TRBD1 (6 bases). Germline CDR1 MNHEY, CDR2 SMNVEV (reference sequence). Trimming took 3 bases from V and 6 from J, leaving 8 bases between them. The CDR3 runs to 13 residues.

A few counts support this clonotype. This chain joins TRBV4-1 and TRBJ1-5, with D possibly being TRBD1 (5 bases). The V and J ends lost 3 bases and 3 bases respectively, with 12 bases between them. CDR3 size: 15 residues. The germline V gene has CDR1 MGHRA and CDR2 YSYEKL. CDR3 bases: TGCGCCAGCAGCCACCTCGGGACCCCCAATCAGCCCCAGCATTTT. Encoded protein: CASSHLGTPNQPQHF.

This clonotype was observed a few times. The CDR3 DNA follows: TGTGCCAGCAGCACCCTTAAACGGGACCTCGACGAGCAGTACTTC. This encodes CASSTLKRDLDEQYF. The V and J genes are TRBV5-6 and TRBJ2-7; D could derive from TRBD1 or TRBD2 (5 bases each). Between the trimmed V and J ends, which lost 4 bases and 5 bases, there was a span of 19 bases. The CDR3 length is 15 residues. The germline gives CDR1 SGHDT, CDR2 YYEEEE.

This clonotype has ten or more counts. The chain recombines TRBV28 with TRBJ1-5; 10 bases align to TRBD1. Germline loops: CDR1 MDHEN, CDR2 SYDVKM. This CDR3 is built from 15 residues. J was trimmed by 8 bases and V by 5 bases; bases with no gene match: 9. The CDR3 bases are TGTGCCAGCAGTACCCTGACAGGGGGCATAGAGCCCCAGCATTTT. This gives the protein CASSTLTGGIEPQHF.

This clonotype came up many times. The chain carries TRBV28 and TRBJ1-2; TRBD1 agrees at 7 bases. The V gene end was trimmed by 7 bases and the J gene end by 4 bases; junction bases not matched to a gene: 6. The CDR3 runs 13 residues. CDR1 is MDHEN, CDR2 SYDVKM, per germline. DNA of the CDR3: TGTGCCAGCACGGGACAGATTTTCTATGGCTACACCTTC. Translation gives CASTGQIFYGYTF.

This clonotype was detected many times. This chain joins TRBV6-1 and TRBJ2-5; TRBD1 might be the D (6 bases). V gave up 5 bases and J gave up 2 bases, with 15 bases separating them. CDR1 and CDR2 (germline): MNHNS, SASEGT. CDR3 length: 15 residues. CDR3 coding DNA: TGTGCCAGCAGTCAAGGACCAGGGGCACAAGAGACCCAGTACTTC. Its translation: CASSQGPGAQETQYF.

This clonotype was recorded at least ten times. The rearrangement links TRBV19 to TRBJ2-3; 10 bases are a match to TRBD2. CDR1 and CDR2 from the germline V gene are LNHDA and SQIVND (reference sequence). The CDR3 has 15 residues. Unmatched junction bases numbered 5, after V lost 5 bases and J lost 3 bases. In nucleotides, the CDR3 is TGTGCCAGTAGTCCGTCAGCGGGAGGGACAGATACGCAGTATTTT. Encoded protein: CASSPSAGGTDTQYF.

This clonotype was counted at least ten times. This chain links TRBV20-1 with TRBJ2-7; 10 bases align to TRBD2. The CDR3 has 12 amino acids. Per the germline V gene, CDR1 is DFQATT and CDR2 is SNEGSKA (reference sequence). V trimming: 6 bases; J trimming: 6 bases; junction bases outside the gene matches: 5. CDR3 sequence (DNA): TGCAGTGCACCACTAGCGGGACGCGAGCAGTACTTC. Protein: CSAPLAGREQYF.

The chain has TRBV20-1 and TRBJ2-5, with 7 bases fitting TRBD1. V gave up 4 bases and J gave up 1 base; unmatched junction bases: 6. The CDR3 spans 14 residues. The germline gives CDR1 DFQATT, CDR2 SNEGSKA (reference sequence). This chain's CDR3 is CSATPGQLQETQYF. The DNA of the CDR3 is TGCAGTGCTACTCCGGGACAGCTCCAAGAGACCCAGTACTTC.

Many counts were recorded for this clonotype. This chain links TRBV20-1 with TRBJ2-5; D not certain. Germline CDR1 and CDR2: DFQATT and SNEGSKA (reference sequence). V was shortened by 3 bases and J by 5 bases, with 13 bases between the two germline ends. The CDR3 runs 13 residues. The CDR3 sequence: CSASHRASETQYF. CDR3 bases: TGCAGTGCTAGTCATAGGGCGTCGGAGACCCAGTACTTC.